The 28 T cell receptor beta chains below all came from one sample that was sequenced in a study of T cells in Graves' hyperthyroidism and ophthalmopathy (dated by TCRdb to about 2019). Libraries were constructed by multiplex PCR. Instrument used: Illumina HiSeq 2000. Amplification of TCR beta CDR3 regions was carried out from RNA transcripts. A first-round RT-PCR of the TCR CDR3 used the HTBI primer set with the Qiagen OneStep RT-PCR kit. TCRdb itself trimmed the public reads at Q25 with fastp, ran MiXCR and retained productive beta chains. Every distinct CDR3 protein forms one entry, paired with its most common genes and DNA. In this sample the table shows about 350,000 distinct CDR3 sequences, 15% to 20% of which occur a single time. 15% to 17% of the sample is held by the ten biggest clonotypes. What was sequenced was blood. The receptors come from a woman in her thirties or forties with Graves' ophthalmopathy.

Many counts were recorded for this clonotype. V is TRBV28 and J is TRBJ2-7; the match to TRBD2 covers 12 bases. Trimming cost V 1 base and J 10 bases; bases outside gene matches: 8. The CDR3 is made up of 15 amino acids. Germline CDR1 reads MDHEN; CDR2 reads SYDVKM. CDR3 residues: CASSLSPGTSGSQYF. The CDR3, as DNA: TGTGCCAGCAGTTTATCCCCCGGGACTAGCGGGTCCCAGTACTTC.

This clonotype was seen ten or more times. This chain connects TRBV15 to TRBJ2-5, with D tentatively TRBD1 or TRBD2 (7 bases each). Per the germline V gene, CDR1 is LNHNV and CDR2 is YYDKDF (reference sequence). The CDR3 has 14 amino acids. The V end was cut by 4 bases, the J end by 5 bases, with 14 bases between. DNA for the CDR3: TGTGCCACCAGCACCCAGGGGGAGGGGGAGACCCAGTACTTC. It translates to CATSTQGEGETQYF.

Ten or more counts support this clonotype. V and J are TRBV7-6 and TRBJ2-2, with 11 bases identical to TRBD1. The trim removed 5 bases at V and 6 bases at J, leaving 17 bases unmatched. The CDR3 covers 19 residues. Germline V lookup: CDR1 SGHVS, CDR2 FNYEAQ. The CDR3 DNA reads TGTGCCAGCAGCCGGGGACAGGGGGGACTAGGATGGAAAGCCGGGGAGCTGTTTTTT. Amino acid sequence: CASSRGQGGLGWKAGELFF.

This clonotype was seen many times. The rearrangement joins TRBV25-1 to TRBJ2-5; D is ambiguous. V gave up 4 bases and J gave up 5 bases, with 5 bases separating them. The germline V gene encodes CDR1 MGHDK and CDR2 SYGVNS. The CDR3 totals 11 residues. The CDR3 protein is CASSAGETQYF. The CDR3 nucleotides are TGTGCCAGCAGTGCTGGGGAGACCCAGTACTTC.

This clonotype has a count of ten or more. The CDR3 coding sequence is TGTGCCAGCAGTAAACCGGGACAGGGGAACTACGAGCAGTACTTC. Translating gives CASSKPGQGNYEQYF. The chain joins TRBV6-2 or TRBV6-3 to TRBJ2-7; TRBD1 matches 10 bases. From germline, CDR1 is MNHEY and CDR2 SVGEGT. CDR3 length: 15 amino acids. Trimming cost V 5 bases and J 3 bases; bases outside gene matches: 7.

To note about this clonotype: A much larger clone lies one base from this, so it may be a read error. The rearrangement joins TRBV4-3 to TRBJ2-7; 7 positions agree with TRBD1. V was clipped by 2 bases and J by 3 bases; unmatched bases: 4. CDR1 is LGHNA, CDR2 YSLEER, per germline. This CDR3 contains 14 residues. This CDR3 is CASSQTRGCYEQYF. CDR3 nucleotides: TGCGCCAGCAGCCAAACCAGGGGGTGCTACGAGCAGTACTTC.

The CDR3 protein is CASRGGGAFF. The CDR3 DNA reads TGTGCCAGCAGGGGAGGCGGAGCTTTCTTT. The chain uses TRBV28 and TRBJ1-1; no definite D call. Trimming removed 6 bases at V and 10 bases at J, with 9 bases between. This CDR3 contains 10 residues. Germline V gene data show CDR1 as MDHEN and CDR2 as SYDVKM.

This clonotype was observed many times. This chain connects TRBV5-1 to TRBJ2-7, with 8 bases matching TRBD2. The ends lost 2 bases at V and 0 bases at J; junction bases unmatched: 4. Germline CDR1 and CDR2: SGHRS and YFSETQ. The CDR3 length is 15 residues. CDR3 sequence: CASSFSGISSYEQYF. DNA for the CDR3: TGCGCCAGCAGCTTTAGCGGGATTAGCTCCTACGAGCAGTACTTC.

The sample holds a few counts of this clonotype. The CDR3 reads CASSDRDGYTF. CDR3 nucleotide sequence: TGTGCCAGCAGTGATAGGGATGGCTACACCTTC. The J gene is TRBJ1-2, the V gene TRBV6-1, with D unresolved. Looked up from germline, CDR1 is MNHNS and CDR2 is SASEGT. V was shortened by 3 bases and J by 6 bases, with 5 bases between the two germline ends. The CDR3 length is 11 residues.

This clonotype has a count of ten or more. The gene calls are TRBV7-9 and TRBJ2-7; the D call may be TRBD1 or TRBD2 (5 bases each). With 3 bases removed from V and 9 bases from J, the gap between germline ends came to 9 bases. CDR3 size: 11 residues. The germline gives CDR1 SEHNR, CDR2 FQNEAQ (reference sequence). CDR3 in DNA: TGTGCCAGCAGCTTGGGACCGCTGCAGTACTTC. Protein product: CASSLGPLQYF.

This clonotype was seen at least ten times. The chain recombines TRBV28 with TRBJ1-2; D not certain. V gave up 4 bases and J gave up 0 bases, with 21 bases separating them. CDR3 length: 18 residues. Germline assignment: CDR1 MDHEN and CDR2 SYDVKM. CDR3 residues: CASSSTTAGGYSNYGYTF. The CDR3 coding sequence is TGTGCCAGCAGTTCGACGACTGCCGGAGGATATTCTAACTATGGCTACACCTTC.

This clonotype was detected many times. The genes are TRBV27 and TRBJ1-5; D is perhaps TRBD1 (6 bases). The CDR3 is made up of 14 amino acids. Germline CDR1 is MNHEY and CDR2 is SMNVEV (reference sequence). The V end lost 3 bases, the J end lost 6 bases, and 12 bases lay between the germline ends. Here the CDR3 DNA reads TGTGCCAGCAGTTTTGGGGGGGCAGGTCAGCCCCAGCATTTT. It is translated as CASSFGGAGQPQHF.

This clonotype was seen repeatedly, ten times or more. The CDR3 region has the DNA TGTGCCAGCACCCATGACAGACCTAACACTGAAGCTTTCTTT. This translates into CASTHDRPNTEAFF. V is TRBV28 and J is TRBJ1-1, with a possible D match to TRBD1 (5 bases). The V end was cut by 7 bases, the J end by 2 bases, with 14 bases between. The CDR3 totals 14 residues. Germline CDR1 MDHEN, CDR2 SYDVKM.

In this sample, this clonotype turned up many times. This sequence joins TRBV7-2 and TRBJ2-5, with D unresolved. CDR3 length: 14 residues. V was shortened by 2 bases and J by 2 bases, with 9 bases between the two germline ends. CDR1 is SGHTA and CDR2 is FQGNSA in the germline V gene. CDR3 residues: CASSLMRSQETQYF. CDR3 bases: TGTGCCAGCAGCTTAATGAGGTCTCAAGAGACCCAGTACTTC.

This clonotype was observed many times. The CDR3 sequence: CASSSVQRLSGNTIYF. CDR3 in DNA: TGTGCCAGCAGCTCGGTACAGCGACTCTCTGGAAACACCATATATTTT. This chain joins TRBV11-2 and TRBJ1-3; unclear D gene. The CDR3 is 16 amino acids. Germline V lookup: CDR1 SGHAT, CDR2 FQNNGV. The V and J ends lost 4 bases and 0 bases respectively, with 13 bases between them.

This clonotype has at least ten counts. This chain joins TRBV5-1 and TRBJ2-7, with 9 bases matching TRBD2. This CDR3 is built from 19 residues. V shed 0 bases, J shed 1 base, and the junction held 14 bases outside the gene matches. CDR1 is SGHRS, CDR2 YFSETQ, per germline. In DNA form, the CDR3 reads TGCGCCAGCAGCTTGGCGTCCACACTCATAGCGGGAGTGTCCTACGAGCAGTACTTC. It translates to CASSLASTLIAGVSYEQYF.

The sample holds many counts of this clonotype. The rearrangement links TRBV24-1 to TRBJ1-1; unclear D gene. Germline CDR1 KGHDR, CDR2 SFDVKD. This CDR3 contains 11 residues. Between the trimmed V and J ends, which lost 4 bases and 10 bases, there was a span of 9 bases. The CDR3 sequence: CATSDGKRAFF. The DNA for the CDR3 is TGTGCCACCAGTGACGGAAAGAGAGCTTTCTTT.

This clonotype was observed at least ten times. CDR3 in DNA: TGTGCCAGCAGCTTATTTTCTGGGGAGGCCGGGGAGCTGTTTTTT. Amino acids: CASSLFSGEAGELFF. This chain uses TRBV7-2 with TRBJ2-2, with D tentatively TRBD2 (6 bases). Trimming removed 2 bases at V and 6 bases at J, with 13 bases between. There are 15 residues in the CDR3. Germline-derived CDR1 and CDR2 are SGHTA and FQGNSA.

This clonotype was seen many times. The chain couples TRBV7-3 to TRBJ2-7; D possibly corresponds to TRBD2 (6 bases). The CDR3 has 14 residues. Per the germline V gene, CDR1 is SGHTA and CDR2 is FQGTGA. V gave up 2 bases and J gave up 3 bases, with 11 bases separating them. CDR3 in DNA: TGTGCCAGCAGCTTAGTCGGCGGGGACTACGAGCAGTACTTC. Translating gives CASSLVGGDYEQYF.

The CDR3 region has the DNA TGTGCCAGCAGTTTAGGTAGAGGGGCTAACTATGGCTACACCTTC. Residues: CASSLGRGANYGYTF. This rearrangement joins TRBV12-3 or TRBV12-4 to TRBJ1-2, with a weak D call TRBD1 (5 bases). V lost 1 base to trimming and J lost 0 bases, with 9 bases between them. This CDR3 has 15 residues.

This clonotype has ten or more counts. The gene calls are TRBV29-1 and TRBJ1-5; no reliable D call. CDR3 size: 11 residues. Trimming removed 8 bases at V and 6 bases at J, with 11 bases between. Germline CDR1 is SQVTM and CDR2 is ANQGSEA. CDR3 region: CSRRNRQPQHF. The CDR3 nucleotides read TGCAGCCGACGGAATCGTCAGCCCCAGCATTTT.

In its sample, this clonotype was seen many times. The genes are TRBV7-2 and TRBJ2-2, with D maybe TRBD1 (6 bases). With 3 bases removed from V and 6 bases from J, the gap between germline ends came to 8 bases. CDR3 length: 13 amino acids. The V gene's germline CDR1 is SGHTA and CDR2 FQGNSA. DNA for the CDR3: TGTGCCAGCAGCTTGGACAGCCCCGGGGAGCTGTTTTTT. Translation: CASSLDSPGELFF.

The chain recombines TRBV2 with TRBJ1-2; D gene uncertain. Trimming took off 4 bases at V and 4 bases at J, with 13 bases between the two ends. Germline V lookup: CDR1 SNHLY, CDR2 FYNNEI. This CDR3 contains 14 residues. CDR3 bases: TGTGCCAGCAGTGTTCTACTTCGCGGCTATGGCTACACCTTC. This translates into CASSVLLRGYGYTF.

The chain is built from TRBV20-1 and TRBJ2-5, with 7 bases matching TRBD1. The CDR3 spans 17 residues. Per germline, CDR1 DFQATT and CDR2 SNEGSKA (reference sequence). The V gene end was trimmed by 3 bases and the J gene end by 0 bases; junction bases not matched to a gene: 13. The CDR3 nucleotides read TGCAGTGCTAGGGACCTAACGAAAGGGGGCTACCAAGAGACCCAGTACTTC. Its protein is CSARDLTKGGYQETQYF.

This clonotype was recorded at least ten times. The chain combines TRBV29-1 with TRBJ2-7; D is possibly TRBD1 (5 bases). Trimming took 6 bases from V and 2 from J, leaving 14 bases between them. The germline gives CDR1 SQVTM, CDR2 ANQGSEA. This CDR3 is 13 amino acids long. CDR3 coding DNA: TGCAGCGTGGCAGGGATTCGAGCCTACGAGCAGTACTTC. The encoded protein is CSVAGIRAYEQYF.

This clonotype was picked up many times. CDR3 nucleotide sequence: TGTGCCAGCAGTTACTCGAAGGGGCCCGTAAGTGGCTACACCTTC. It yields the protein CASSYSKGPVSGYTF. The rearrangement links TRBV6-5 to TRBJ1-2, with D possibly TRBD1 on 5 matching bases. The CDR3 is made up of 15 amino acids. Per germline, CDR1 MNHEY and CDR2 SVGAGI. The V and J ends lost 0 bases and 7 bases respectively, with 15 bases between them.

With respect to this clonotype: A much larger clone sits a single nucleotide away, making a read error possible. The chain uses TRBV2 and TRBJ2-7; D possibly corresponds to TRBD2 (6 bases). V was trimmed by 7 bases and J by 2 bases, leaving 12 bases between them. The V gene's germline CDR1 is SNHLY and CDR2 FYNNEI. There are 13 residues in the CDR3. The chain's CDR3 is CASNLVAAYEQYF. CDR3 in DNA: TGTGCCAGCAACCTGGTAGCGGCCTACGAGCAGTACTTC.

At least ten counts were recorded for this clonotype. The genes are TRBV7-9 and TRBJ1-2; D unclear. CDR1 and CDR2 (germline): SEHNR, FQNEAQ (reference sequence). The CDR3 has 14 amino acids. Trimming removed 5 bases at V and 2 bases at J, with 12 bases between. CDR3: CASSRFRQNYGYTF. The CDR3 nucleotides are TGTGCCAGCAGCCGTTTTCGGCAGAACTATGGCTACACCTTC.